Listed here are 31 T cell receptor beta chains from one sample, sequenced in a study of shared clonotypes between healthy human individuals (dated by TCRdb to the early 2020s). The library was made by the immunoSEQ multiplex PCR assay. In its TCRdb copy, this immuneACCESS table keeps in-frame sequences only and misses some clones. Where compared with another copy, unresolved V genes explain less than half of these, and the others have no known cause. For this sample there are approximately 700,000 clones; more than 70% appear just once. Clones ranked in the top ten supply around 2% of the sample. Sequencing used memory CD4+ T cells sorted from blood. The label giving this sample's cell subset or site can be read as: CD45RA-negative fraction. The receptors originated from a woman aged 30 to 39 in good health.

This clone was counted a few times. This chain uses TRBV29-1 with TRBJ2-5, with TRBD1 as a possible D gene (8 bases). There are 14 residues in the CDR3. Germline assignment: CDR1 SQVTM and CDR2 ANQGSEA. Trimming removed 6 bases from V and 5 bases from J, with 19 bases in between. In DNA form, the CDR3 reads TGCAGCGTCGATCTTGGACAGGGAGGGGAGACCCAGTACTTC. This gives the protein CSVDLGQGGETQYF. Full variable domain (outside the CDR3, taken from reference TRBV29-1 and TRBJ2-5): SAVISQKPSRDICQRGTSLTIQCQVDSQVTMMFWYRQQPGQSLTLIATANQGSEATYESGFVIDKFPISRPNLTFSTLTVSNMSPEDSSIYLCSVDLGQGGETQYFGPGTRLLVL.

The CDR3 loop reads CASSLYPYEQYF. The CDR3 coding sequence is TGTGCCAGCAGTTTATACCCCTACGAGCAGTACTTC. The chain links TRBV28 to TRBJ2-7; unclear D gene. With 1 base removed from V and 2 bases from J, the gap between germline ends came to 3 bases. The CDR3 runs 12 residues. Germline V gives CDR1 MDHEN, CDR2 SYDVKM. Based on the CDR3 plus reference TRBV28 and TRBJ2-7, the full variable domain is DVKVTQSSRYLVKRTGEKVFLECVQDMDHENMFWYRQDPGLGLRLIYFSYDVKMKEKGDIPEGYSVSREKKERFSLILESASTNQTSMYLCASSLYPYEQYFGPGTRLTVT.

This clone showed up just a few times. The V call is TRBV6-1, the J call TRBJ2-7, with 7 bases matching TRBD2. The CDR3 length is 13 residues. V lost 8 bases, J lost 3 bases, and 7 bases stayed unmatched. The germline V gene has CDR1 MNHNS and CDR2 SASEGT. For the CDR3, the DNA is TGTGCCAGCCAATCAGGACTAGTCTACGAGCAGTACTTC. It yields the protein CASQSGLVYEQYF.

This clone appeared a single time. The gene calls are TRBV28 and TRBJ1-1; D possibly corresponds to TRBD1 (6 bases). The CDR3 extends over 11 amino acids. V was trimmed by 6 bases and J by 9 bases, leaving 11 bases between them. Germline V gene lookup returns CDR1 MDHEN and CDR2 SYDVKM. The CDR3 loop reads CASSAGAKAFF. DNA for the CDR3: TGTGCCAGCAGCGCAGGGGCGAAAGCTTTCTTT.

The chain couples TRBV27 to TRBJ1-3; the match to TRBD1 covers 8 bases. Trimming at V came to 5 bases and at J to 4 bases, leaving 4 bases not matched to a gene. The CDR3 sequence is 14 residues long. CDR1 is MNHEY and CDR2 is SMNVEV in the germline V gene (reference sequence). Here the CDR3 reads CASSLRGRGNTIYF. The CDR3, as DNA: TGTGCCAGCAGTCTCAGGGGGCGCGGAAACACCATATATTTT.

The chain is built from TRBV7-6 and TRBJ1-1; D unresolved. The V gene lost 5 bases and the J gene lost 7 bases, with 8 bases spanning the gap. Germline lookup yields CDR1 SGHVS and CDR2 FNYEAQ. The CDR3 length is 11 residues. The CDR3 DNA reads TGTGCCAGCAGCCTTAAGGGTGAAGCTTTCTTT. Encoded protein: CASSLKGEAFF.

This chain connects TRBV5-8 to TRBJ1-2, with D unclear. Germline V CDR1 and CDR2: SGHTS, YDEGEE. Trimming removed 1 base at V and 3 bases at J, with 10 bases between. The CDR3 is 14 residues long. CDR3 DNA: TGTGCCAGCAGCTTGTGGTCCCTGGACTATGGCTACACCTTC. Amino acids: CASSLWSLDYGYTF.

The V call is TRBV30, the J call TRBJ2-7; D gene uncertain. The CDR3 covers 10 residues. Trimming removed 1 base at V and 6 bases at J, with 4 bases between. The germline V gene has CDR1 GTSNPN and CDR2 SVGIG (reference sequence). This chain's CDR3 is CAWSGGEQYF. The CDR3 DNA sequence: TGTGCCTGGAGTGGGGGCGAGCAGTACTTC.

This clone was seen more than once but under ten times. The chain couples TRBV6-1 to TRBJ2-4, with TRBD2 matching over 9 bases. CDR1 and CDR2 (germline): MNHNS, SASEGT. J lost 6 bases, V lost 2 bases, and 11 bases had no gene match. This CDR3 comprises 17 residues. The CDR3 DNA reads as TGTGCCAGCAGTGAAAATAGGGCGGGGGGGCTACGAAACATTCAGTACTTC. Translated: CASSENRAGGLRNIQYF.

The V call is TRBV19, the J call TRBJ2-3; tentative D call: TRBD2 (6 bases). Germline V gene lookup returns CDR1 LNHDA and CDR2 SQIVND (reference sequence). The ends were cut back, 3 bases at V and 1 base at J, with 8 bases in the middle. CDR3 length: 14 amino acids. CDR3 in amino acids: CASSMVAGTDTQYF. The CDR3 DNA sequence: TGTGCCAGTAGTATGGTAGCGGGCACAGATACGCAGTATTTT. Complete variable domain (other parts from reference TRBV19 and TRBJ2-3): DGGITQSPKYLFRKEGQNVTLSCEQNLNHDAMYWYRQDPGQGLRLIYYSQIVNDFQKGDIAEGYSVSREKKESFPLTVTSAQKNPTAFYLCASSMVAGTDTQYFGPGTRLTVL.

The chain joins TRBV19 to TRBJ2-5; 7 bases match TRBD2. Germline loops: CDR1 LNHDA, CDR2 SQIVND (reference sequence). Unmatched junction bases numbered 9, after V lost 3 bases and J lost 5 bases. This CDR3 is built from 15 residues. The CDR3 spells CASSMASGGTETQYF. CDR3 DNA sequence: TGTGCCAGTAGTATGGCTAGCGGAGGAACGGAGACCCAGTACTTC.

The table lists this clone with a few counts. The rearrangement links TRBV2 to TRBJ2-7; 10 positions agree with TRBD2. Germline-derived CDR1 and CDR2 are SNHLY and FYNNEI. This CDR3 has 15 residues. V lost 1 base to trimming and J lost 3 bases; unmatched junction nucleotides: 3. The CDR3 loop reads CASSEGTSGVYEQYF. DNA of the CDR3: TGTGCCAGCAGTGAAGGGACTAGCGGAGTCTACGAGCAGTACTTC.

This clone was recorded once. The rearrangement uses TRBV2 and TRBJ2-6; D is perhaps TRBD1 (5 bases). V was trimmed by 2 bases and J by 2 bases, leaving 13 bases between them. The germline V gene encodes CDR1 SNHLY and CDR2 FYNNEI. There are 17 residues in the CDR3. The CDR3 is CASSEPGRTAGANVLTF. CDR3 coding DNA: TGTGCCAGCAGTGAACCAGGGCGAACGGCTGGGGCCAACGTCCTGACTTTC.

The gene calls are TRBV18 and TRBJ1-1, with 8 bases lining up with TRBD1. Germline loops: CDR1 KGHSH, CDR2 LQKENI. Trimming cost V 6 bases and J 0 bases; bases outside gene matches: 3. The CDR3 loop spans 14 amino acids. The CDR3 nucleotides read TGTGCCAGCTCCCAACAGGGGGTGAACACTGAAGCTTTCTTT. This gives the protein CASSQQGVNTEAFF.

This rearrangement joins TRBV5-5 to TRBJ1-3; D possibly corresponds to TRBD1 (5 bases). Germline CDR1 is SGHKS and CDR2 is YYEKEE (reference sequence). V was cut by 0 bases and J by 0 bases, with 7 bases left in between. The CDR3 runs 15 residues. CDR3 residues: CASSLEGTSGNTIYF. The DNA of the CDR3 is TGTGCCAGCAGCTTGGAGGGGACCTCTGGAAACACCATATATTTT.

This chain uses TRBV5-6 with TRBJ2-1; a weak D match, TRBD1 (6 bases). This CDR3 region has 14 residues. V lost 2 bases to trimming and J lost 5 bases, with 11 bases between them. Looked up from germline, CDR1 is SGHDT and CDR2 is YYEEEE. The CDR3 reads CASSFGAGDNEQFF. CDR3 in DNA: TGTGCCAGCAGCTTCGGTGCAGGGGACAATGAGCAGTTCTTC.

The genes are TRBV4-1 and TRBJ1-3; 8 bases fit TRBD1. This CDR3 is built from 19 residues. The V gene end was trimmed by 1 base and the J gene end by 0 bases; junction bases not matched to a gene: 11. CDR1 and CDR2 from the germline V gene are MGHRA and YSYEKL. The CDR3 nucleotides are TGCGCCAGCAGCCAAGGGGAGACAGGGGCTAGAAGCTCTGGAAACACCATATATTTT. It translates to CASSQGETGARSSGNTIYF.

The gene calls are TRBV4-1 and TRBJ2-7; D is unresolved. V was trimmed by 1 base and J by 4 bases, leaving 14 bases between them. CDR1 MGHRA and CDR2 YSYEKL come from the germline V gene. There are 15 residues in the CDR3. CDR3 coding DNA: TGCGCCAGCAGCCAAGGGCAGCTCCAAGGGTACGAGCAGTACTTC. Translating gives CASSQGQLQGYEQYF.

The rearrangement joins TRBV5-1 to TRBJ1-1; 8 nucleotides align to TRBD1. This CDR3 region has 14 residues. Germline V gives CDR1 SGHRS, CDR2 YFSETQ. With V trimmed by 7 bases and J by 5 bases, 10 bases remained unmatched. The DNA for the CDR3 is TGCGCCAGCGGGACAGGTCCGCCGGGGACTGAAGCTTTCTTT. This encodes CASGTGPPGTEAFF.

The genes are TRBV27 and TRBJ2-1; possibly TRBD1 for D (5 bases). The CDR3 has 15 residues. Germline values: CDR1 MNHEY, CDR2 SMNVEV (reference sequence). V was trimmed by 2 bases and J by 5 bases, leaving 13 bases between them. The CDR3 nucleotides read TGTGCCAGCAGTTTAGGTTGGGGCGCCCACAATGAGCAGTTCTTC. Translated, it gives CASSLGWGAHNEQFF.

This clone occurred a few times. V gene TRBV7-2 combines with J gene TRBJ1-1, with a weak D call TRBD1 (6 bases). Germline lookup yields CDR1 SGHTA and CDR2 FQGNSA. The CDR3 totals 12 residues. The V gene lost 4 bases and the J gene lost 11 bases, with 14 bases spanning the gap. The CDR3 sequence is CASSSAGVRAFF. In DNA, the CDR3 is TGTGCCAGCAGCTCCGCAGGGGTCCGGGCTTTCTTT.

The J gene is TRBJ1-2, the V gene TRBV6-5; a possible D gene is TRBD1 (5 bases). Trimming left V 6 bases short and J 8 bases short, with 13 bases between. CDR1 and CDR2 (germline): MNHEY, SVGAGI. CDR3 length: 12 amino acids. The CDR3, as DNA: TGTGCCAGCAGAGCCGGGACTGGGGGCTACACCTTC. As protein: CASRAGTGGYTF.

V and J are TRBV28 and TRBJ2-1, with 7 bases fitting TRBD1. CDR3 length: 13 residues. The V gene end was trimmed by 4 bases and the J gene end by 10 bases; junction bases not matched to a gene: 7. Germline CDR1 is MDHEN and CDR2 is SYDVKM. The CDR3: CASSSAQDREQFF. Written as DNA, the CDR3 is TGTGCCAGCAGTTCGGCCCAGGACAGGGAGCAGTTCTTC.

This clone was seen a single time. The chain recombines TRBV28 with TRBJ2-7; unclear D gene. This CDR3 comprises 12 residues. Germline V lookup: CDR1 MDHEN, CDR2 SYDVKM. With 3 bases removed from V and 6 bases from J, the gap between germline ends came to 9 bases. The CDR3 DNA follows: TGTGCCAGCAGTTTCTCGACCCGCGAGCAGTACTTC. It codes for CASSFSTREQYF.

The chain is built from TRBV5-1 and TRBJ1-1; D unclear. V was pared by 0 bases and J by 1 base, with 13 bases between. The length of the CDR3 is 16 residues. The germline CDR1 and CDR2 sequences are SGHRS and YFSETQ. The DNA of the CDR3 is TGCGCCAGCAGCTTGGGCGCGGGGTGGGCGAACACTGAAGCTTTCTTT. Translation: CASSLGAGWANTEAFF.

The chain carries TRBV6-1 and TRBJ2-4; D may be TRBD1 (5 bases). CDR1 is MNHNS, CDR2 SASEGT, per germline. This CDR3 is built from 16 residues. V was trimmed by 1 base and J by 1 base, leaving 11 bases between them. CDR3 DNA sequence: TGTGCCAGCAGTGAAGGAAAGGGGATGGCCAAAAACATTCAGTACTTC. Its translation: CASSEGKGMAKNIQYF.

This clone showed up just a few times. The gene calls are TRBV19 and TRBJ1-5; no reliable D call. V was trimmed by 6 bases and J by 3 bases, leaving 18 bases between them. CDR3 length: 16 residues. Germline lookup yields CDR1 LNHDA and CDR2 SQIVND (reference sequence). In nucleotides, the CDR3 is TGTGCCAGTAGCGGTAGGTATAGTGGTGACAATCAGCCCCAGCATTTT. It encodes CASSGRYSGDNQPQHF.

The chain combines TRBV5-1 with TRBJ1-2; D perhaps matches TRBD1 (5 bases). CDR1 SGHRS and CDR2 YFSETQ come from the germline V gene. The CDR3 contains 14 residues. The V and J ends lost 5 bases and 3 bases respectively, with 14 bases between them. The CDR3 region has the DNA TGCGCCAGCAGGGATTACCAGGGAGACTATGGCTACACCTTC. Amino acids: CASRDYQGDYGYTF.

The CDR3 DNA reads TGTGCCAGTAGTTGGCAGGGGAGAGGTCAAGAGACCCAGTACTTC. Translated, it gives CASSWQGRGQETQYF. V is TRBV19 and J is TRBJ2-5; D may be TRBD1 (6 bases). The germline V and J ends were trimmed by 5 bases and 2 bases, with 15 bases remaining between them. CDR3 size: 15 residues. Germline loops: CDR1 LNHDA, CDR2 SQIVND (reference sequence).

This clone appeared a few times. This chain joins TRBV20-1 and TRBJ2-1, with D unclear. This CDR3 contains 11 residues. Per the germline V gene, CDR1 is DFQATT and CDR2 is SNEGSKA (reference sequence). The ends were cut back, 7 bases at V and 4 bases at J, with 8 bases in the middle. The CDR3 reads CSVVGYNEQFF. The CDR3 bases are TGCAGTGTAGTAGGGTACAATGAGCAGTTCTTC.

This clone was seen just once. The chain uses TRBV6-6 and TRBJ1-1, with TRBD1 matching over 7 bases. The CDR3 has 12 residues. Germline V gene lookup returns CDR1 MNHNY and CDR2 SVGAGI (reference sequence). With 6 bases clipped from V and 8 bases from J, the junction kept 6 bases outside the gene matches. CDR3 sequence reads: CASSRPGQEAFF. The CDR3 DNA is TGTGCCAGCAGCCGACCGGGACAGGAAGCTTTCTTT.